The next 17 T cell receptor beta chains were all read from a single sample in a study of blood T cell repertoires in COVID-19. Using immunoSEQ multiplex PCR, the repertoire was profiled, and TCRdb retains in-frame clones only, with some absent. The table shows 240,000 or so clones, with around 90% occurring only once. Source material: PBMCs or T cells enriched from blood (not recorded which). These receptors were taken from a man aged 50-59 years who had been exposed to COVID-19.

This sequence joins TRBV5-1 and TRBJ2-1, with 7 nucleotides matching TRBD2. With 0 bases clipped from V and 5 bases from J, the junction kept 5 bases outside the gene matches. Germline values: CDR1 SGHRS, CDR2 YFSETQ. This CDR3 has 15 residues. The CDR3 loop reads CASSLVREGNNEQFF. In DNA, the CDR3 is TGCGCCAGCAGCTTGGTCAGGGAGGGCAACAATGAGCAGTTCTTC.

The CDR3 loop reads CSASWPGPGNTIYF. Here the CDR3 DNA reads TGCAGTGCTAGTTGGCCAGGGCCTGGAAACACCATATATTTT. The chain couples TRBV20-1 to TRBJ1-3; D perhaps matches TRBD1 (5 bases). CDR3 length: 14 residues. In germline, CDR1 is DFQATT, CDR2 SNEGSKA (reference sequence). The V end was cut by 3 bases, the J end by 2 bases, with 11 bases between.

V is TRBV28 and J is TRBJ1-5; 7 positions match TRBD1. The CDR3 length is 15 residues. CDR1 is MDHEN, CDR2 SYDVKM, per germline. V was clipped by 4 bases and J by 6 bases; unmatched bases: 9. CDR3 DNA: TGTGCCAGCAGTTCCGCTGACAGGGTAAGTCAGCCCCAGCATTTT. Protein sequence: CASSSADRVSQPQHF.

The chain has TRBV10-2 and TRBJ2-1, with TRBD2 matching 10 bases. CDR1 WSHSY and CDR2 SAAADI come from the germline V gene. The CDR3 consists of 15 residues. Germline trimming cut 4 bases from V and 5 bases from J; bases unmatched to any gene: 5. CDR3: CASSAWTSGNNEQFF. The CDR3 nucleotides read TGCGCCAGCAGTGCTTGGACTAGCGGAAACAATGAGCAGTTCTTC.

This chain uses TRBV6-1 with TRBJ2-7; D is perhaps TRBD2 (6 bases). This CDR3 region has 15 residues. V was cut by 2 bases and J by 3 bases, with 14 bases left in between. Germline V lookup: CDR1 MNHNS, CDR2 SASEGT. CDR3 loop: CASSESGVAVYEQYV. The CDR3 DNA reads as TGTGCCAGCAGTGAAAGTGGTGTAGCGGTCTACGAGCAGTACGTC.

The chain employs TRBV9 and TRBJ2-6, with D possibly being TRBD1 (5 bases). This CDR3 is built from 16 residues. The V gene lost 4 bases and the J gene lost 0 bases, with 11 bases spanning the gap. CDR1 and CDR2 from the germline V gene are SGDLS and YYNGEE. CDR3 in DNA: TGTGCCAGCAGCATCCAGACAGTCTCTGGGGCCAACGTCCTGACTTTC. Residues: CASSIQTVSGANVLTF.

The chain has TRBV5-4 and TRBJ2-1, with D possibly TRBD1 on 5 matching bases. Germline-derived CDR1 and CDR2 are SGHNT and YYREEE (reference sequence). This CDR3 comprises 14 residues. V lost 2 bases to trimming and J lost 13 bases, with 19 bases between them. Here the CDR3 reads CASSLGASGDGQFF. The CDR3 DNA follows: TGTGCCAGCAGCTTAGGGGCCTCCGGCGATGGCCAGTTCTTC.

The V call is TRBV13, the J call TRBJ2-5; the match to TRBD2 covers 10 bases. CDR1 PRHDT and CDR2 FYEKMQ come from the germline V gene (reference sequence). J gave up 1 base and V 4 bases, and 9 bases lay outside the gene matches. There are 17 residues in the CDR3. CDR3 in DNA: TGTGCCAGCAGCTCGGCAGCACTAGCGGGATTCCAAGAGACCCAGTACTTC. Translated: CASSSAALAGFQETQYF.

The chain links TRBV28 to TRBJ2-7; 7 bases line up with TRBD1. Per the germline V gene, CDR1 is MDHEN and CDR2 is SYDVKM. This CDR3 has 14 amino acids. Unmatched junction bases numbered 6, after V lost 6 bases and J lost 1 base. The CDR3 nucleotides are TGTGCCAGCAGGGAGACAGGGATATCCTACGAGCAGTACTTC. Residues: CASRETGISYEQYF. Based on the CDR3 plus reference TRBV28 and TRBJ2-7, the full variable domain is DVKVTQSSRYLVKRTGEKVFLECVQDMDHENMFWYRQDPGLGLRLIYFSYDVKMKEKGDIPEGYSVSREKKERFSLILESASTNQTSMYLCASRETGISYEQYFGPGTRLTVT.

As for this clone: The same CDR3 also results from other DNA sequences found in this sample. The chain carries TRBV5-4 and TRBJ1-2; TRBD1 is a possible D gene (5 bases). V shed 4 bases and J shed 2 bases, with 9 bases lying between them. Germline CDR1 reads SGHNT; CDR2 reads YYREEE (reference sequence). The CDR3 extends over 13 amino acids. DNA of the CDR3: TGTGCCAGCAGCCTCGACAGCAACTATGGCTACACCTTC. Translated, it gives CASSLDSNYGYTF.

The chain carries TRBV7-2 and TRBJ2-3; perhaps TRBD2 as D (6 bases). The V gene lost 1 base and the J gene lost 0 bases, with 11 bases spanning the gap. Germline V lookup: CDR1 SGHTA, CDR2 FQGNSA. The CDR3 length is 16 residues. The CDR3, as DNA: TGTGCCAGCAGCTTAGGACCCGGGACTAGCACAGATACGCAGTATTTT. Protein product: CASSLGPGTSTDTQYF.

This chain joins TRBV28 and TRBJ1-2; TRBD1 is a possible D gene (6 bases). CDR3 size: 15 residues. Between the trimmed V and J ends, which lost 5 bases and 2 bases, there was a span of 15 bases. The germline V gene has CDR1 MDHEN and CDR2 SYDVKM. The CDR3 region is CASSVGTLLNYGYTF. The DNA for the CDR3 is TGTGCCAGCAGTGTTGGGACACTACTAAACTATGGCTACACCTTC.

The CDR3 DNA follows: TGTGCCAGCAGCCACAAACAGGGGGCAGCTAATGAAAAACTGTTTTTT. This gives the protein CASSHKQGAANEKLFF. The chain is built from TRBV7-6 and TRBJ1-4, with TRBD1 matching over 9 bases. The length of the CDR3 is 16 residues. V lost 5 bases to trimming and J lost 3 bases; unmatched junction nucleotides: 7. The germline V gene encodes CDR1 SGHVS and CDR2 FNYEAQ.

The genes are TRBV23-1 and TRBJ1-1; a weak D match, TRBD1 (5 bases). TRBV23-1 is labeled an ORF, and its function is uncertain. Deletions cut 9 bases from V and 6 bases from J, with 17 bases between. The CDR3 covers 13 residues. CDR3 amino acids: CARGQGGIAEAFF. DNA of the CDR3: TGCGCCAGGGGGCAGGGCGGTATCGCTGAAGCTTTCTTT.

V gene TRBV5-1 combines with J gene TRBJ1-5, with 7 bases matching TRBD1. Trimming cost V 3 bases and J 3 bases; bases outside gene matches: 6. The V gene's germline CDR1 is SGHRS and CDR2 YFSETQ. The CDR3 sequence is 15 residues long. The CDR3 reads CASSSGTDYNQPQHF. As DNA, the CDR3 is TGCGCCAGCAGCTCCGGGACAGACTACAATCAGCCCCAGCATTTT.

V usage is TRBV5-1 and J usage is TRBJ1-2; TRBD1 matches at 8 bases. V lost 4 bases, J lost 7 bases, and 9 bases stayed unmatched. The length of the CDR3 is 14 residues. The germline gives CDR1 SGHRS, CDR2 YFSETQ. The CDR3 bases are TGCGCCAGCAGCCCGGACAGGGTGCCCCTTGGCTACACCTTC. Translated: CASSPDRVPLGYTF.

The genes are TRBV6-5 and TRBJ2-3, with 9 bases that match TRBD1. Germline lookup yields CDR1 MNHEY and CDR2 SVGAGI. The CDR3 covers 15 residues. The V gene end was trimmed by 4 bases and the J gene end by 1 base; junction bases not matched to a gene: 3. The CDR3 here is CASSFRTGGTDTQYF. Written as DNA, the CDR3 is TGTGCCAGCAGTTTCAGGACAGGGGGCACAGATACGCAGTATTTT.